One TCR beta chain is described in this entry. Its antigen target is currently unknown. Per-nucleotide qualities are absent, and no much larger clonotype sits a single base away. This entry is derived from a study of T cell repertoires in cytomegalovirus infection (dated by TCRdb to about 2019). Describing the broader study: Recently identified HLA-C-restricted CMV epitopes, whose presentation resists viral immunomodulation, were targeted by peptide stimulations together with well-studied HLA-B-restricted epitopes. Donor HLA type was relevant to the analysis, because carriage of CMV infection together with the matching HLA type was indicated by public TCR beta signatures. Overall study outcomes, separate from this receptor: Carriers of CMV infection plus the relevant HLA type were discriminated by the cumulative frequency of public TCR beta family members in the study cohort and in an independent roughly 370-donor cohort. The ex vivo response was dominated by HLA-C-restricted CMV-specific TCR beta clonotypes, which also provided the single most frequent clonotype in two of eight donors.

For sequencing, an Illumina HiSeq 1500 was employed. TCRdb redid the processing of the public reads, applying fastp at Q25 and MiXCR, and retained in-frame beta chains. Entries are consolidated by CDR3 protein sequence, retaining the most common genes and DNA. This sample lists some 590,000 distinct CDR3 sequences; approximately 40% were detected once. The ten top clones hold 48% of the sample. Taken from cysteine to phenylalanine, the CDR3 has 13 residues. Only the CDR3 part of the read is kept: 39 bases, read in frame from the first base. The germline V gene yields MRHNA for CDR1 and SNTAGT for CDR2. V and J are truncated by 7 bases and 1 base respectively, leaving an intervening sequence of 8 bases. The treatment or condition tag for this specimen amounts to: in vitro stimulation with specific CMV peptide epitopes to enrich CMV-specific T cells.

The V and J genes are TRBV6-4 and TRBJ2-4; 5 matching bases give a weak D call of TRBD1. The specimen was cultured PBMCs, collected from culture after CMV antigen stimulation. The receptor's source is a human donor in good health (CMV status not recorded). Some clones in this sample may be carry-over from other donors' samples. The CDR3 corresponds to CASKGSAKNIQYF. The DNA sequence reads TGTGCCAGCAAGGGGTCCGCCAAAAACATTCAGTACTTC.